The table lists the clone carrying this T cell receptor beta chain with a count of one. Living in 24 US areas, the participants were between roughly 18 and 90 years of age. These data originate in a study of blood T cell repertoires in COVID-19. About the research overall: Acute and convalescent COVID-19 specimens originated in the United States, Italy and Spain.

The data were produced by immunoSEQ multiplex PCR, yet TCRdb's version contains in-frame clones alone and is incomplete. The table lists 200,000 or so clones, about 79% of them singletons. V lost 2 bases and J lost 6; bases outside the gene matches: 3. The CDR3 extends over 14 amino acids. The germline CDR1 and CDR2 sequences are SGHVS and FQNEAQ. This chain joins TRBV7-8 and TRBJ1-5; 8 bases match TRBD1. The sequenced sample was PBMCs or T cells enriched from blood (not recorded which). This clonotype originated in a woman in her thirties or forties with acute COVID-19. The CDR3 is CASSLSGGGQPQHF. The DNA for the CDR3 is TGTGCCAGCAGCTTATCAGGGGGCGGTCAGCCCCAGCATTTT.